What follows are 30 T cell receptor beta chains derived from one specimen sequenced in a study of blood T cell repertoires in COVID-19. Libraries were prepared by immunoSEQ multiplex PCR; TCRdb keeps only in-frame clonotypes and omits some of them. The sample yields 270,000 or so clones, around 85% seen once. The source material was peripheral blood. The receptors originated from a human donor with COVID-19, enrolled during active disease. The donor label of this sample is uncertain.

This rearrangement joins TRBV6-6 to TRBJ1-2; D remains ambiguous. CDR1 is MNHNY and CDR2 is SVGAGI in the germline V gene (reference sequence). The V gene lost 2 bases and the J gene lost 3 bases, with 7 bases spanning the gap. The CDR3 runs 13 residues. Here the CDR3 DNA reads TGTGCCAGCAGTTACACGGGGTACTATGGCTACACCTTC. Amino acid sequence: CASSYTGYYGYTF.

The chain uses TRBV2 and TRBJ2-7; D is uncertain. The V end lost 5 bases, the J end lost 6 bases, and 14 bases lay between the germline ends. The CDR3 is 13 amino acids. CDR1 SNHLY and CDR2 FYNNEI come from the germline V gene. CDR3 sequence reads: CASSPPLLGEQYF. The DNA for the CDR3 is TGTGCCAGCAGTCCCCCCCTCCTAGGCGAGCAGTACTTC.

The gene calls are TRBV19 and TRBJ1-6; 8 bases map to TRBD1. CDR1 and CDR2 from the germline V gene are LNHDA and SQIVND (reference sequence). The CDR3 sequence is 16 residues long. The ends lost 7 bases at V and 7 bases at J; junction bases unmatched: 12. As DNA, the CDR3 is TGTGCCAGTACACCCGTCGACAGGGGAGAGAATTCACCCCTCCACTTT. This translates into CASTPVDRGENSPLHF. Complete variable domain (other parts from reference TRBV19 and TRBJ1-6): DGGITQSPKYLFRKEGQNVTLSCEQNLNHDAMYWYRQDPGQGLRLIYYSQIVNDFQKGDIAEGYSVSREKKESFPLTVTSAQKNPTAFYLCASTPVDRGENSPLHFGNGTRLTVT.

This chain joins TRBV7-3 and TRBJ2-2; a weak D match, TRBD2 (5 bases). V lost 1 base, J lost 7 bases, and 10 bases lay in between. The CDR3 extends over 14 amino acids. The germline V gene has CDR1 SGHTA and CDR2 FQGTGA. CDR3 sequence: CASSLSPGVGELFF. DNA of the CDR3: TGTGCCAGCAGCTTAAGTCCCGGGGTCGGGGAGCTGTTTTTT.

The chain carries TRBV6-5 and TRBJ2-3, with 10 bases matching TRBD1. CDR3 length equals 15 residues. Germline-derived CDR1 and CDR2 are MNHEY and SVGAGI. Germline trimming cut 6 bases from V and 2 bases from J; bases unmatched to any gene: 5. This chain's CDR3 is CASSPGQGDTDTQYF. The CDR3 nucleotides are TGTGCCAGCAGCCCCGGACAGGGGGACACAGATACGCAGTATTTT.

The chain recombines TRBV5-5 with TRBJ1-5, with D hard to call. The CDR3 is made up of 16 amino acids. The ends were cut back, 3 bases at V and 0 bases at J, with 13 bases in the middle. Germline CDR1 is SGHKS and CDR2 is YYEKEE (reference sequence). The CDR3 DNA is TGTGCCAGCAGCTGGGAGGGAGCTAGTAGCAATCAGCCCCAGCATTTT. It translates to CASSWEGASSNQPQHF.

This clone appeared a single time. V usage is TRBV3-1 (or the pseudogene TRBV3-2) and J usage is TRBJ2-5, with D possibly matching TRBD1 (6 bases). Germline CDR1 is LGHDT and CDR2 is YNNKEL (reference sequence). The V and J ends lost 3 bases and 4 bases respectively, with 12 bases between them. The CDR3 extends over 14 amino acids. The CDR3 loop is CASSHLGTSETQYF. In nucleotides, the CDR3 is TGTGCCAGCAGCCACCTAGGGACATCAGAGACCCAGTACTTC.

This clone was seen only once. V gene TRBV28 combines with J gene TRBJ2-7; 9 bases are shared with TRBD1. V lost 6 bases and J lost 1; bases outside the gene matches: 10. The CDR3 loop spans 16 amino acids. CDR1 MDHEN and CDR2 SYDVKM come from the germline V gene. CDR3 amino acids: CASSSTGGGLSYEQYF. The CDR3 DNA reads TGTGCCAGCAGCTCAACAGGGGGCGGACTTTCCTACGAGCAGTACTTC.

The rearrangement joins TRBV28 to TRBJ1-4, with TRBD1 as a possible D gene (5 bases). This CDR3 has 15 residues. Germline lookup yields CDR1 MDHEN and CDR2 SYDVKM. V lost 1 base and J lost 3, with 9 bases in between. CDR3 DNA: TGTGCCAGCAGTTTATTGACAGCCCCTAATGAAAAACTGTTTTTT. This codes for CASSLLTAPNEKLFF.

The chain combines TRBV27 with TRBJ2-3; D may be TRBD2 (5 bases). The CDR3 spans 14 residues. Germline V lookup: CDR1 MNHEY, CDR2 SMNVEV (reference sequence). Trimming shortened V by 3 bases and J by 5 bases, and 12 bases separated the two germline ends. The CDR3 sequence: CASSFLASKDTQYF. The CDR3 DNA is TGTGCCAGCAGTTTCCTAGCCTCGAAAGATACGCAGTATTTT.

There are a few counts of this clone. The chain joins TRBV19 to TRBJ1-5; D possibly corresponds to TRBD1 (6 bases). V was clipped by 0 bases and J by 6 bases, with 9 bases between them. This CDR3 comprises 14 residues. Germline loops: CDR1 LNHDA, CDR2 SQIVND (reference sequence). The CDR3, as DNA: TGTGCCAGTAGTATAGATACAGGGACTCAGCCCCAGCATTTT. Amino acid sequence: CASSIDTGTQPQHF.

The rearrangement uses TRBV24-1 and TRBJ1-3, with D tentatively TRBD1 (6 bases). The CDR3 is 15 amino acids. Germline V CDR1 and CDR2: KGHDR, SFDVKD. V was trimmed by 12 bases and J by 3 bases, leaving 20 bases between them. CDR3 sequence: CAPGGRAAYGNTIYF. The CDR3 DNA reads TGTGCCCCGGGGGGCAGGGCAGCATATGGAAACACCATATATTTT.

On this clone itself: Other DNA sequences in this specimen translate into the identical CDR3. This sequence joins TRBV5-6 and TRBJ1-5, with 7 bases matching TRBD1. The CDR3 is 15 residues long. CDR1 and CDR2 from the germline V gene are SGHDT and YYEEEE. Germline trimming cut 0 bases from V and 4 bases from J; bases unmatched to any gene: 4. In DNA, the CDR3 is TGTGCCAGCAGCTTGGGACAGGGCGGGAATCAGCCCCAGCATTTT. This encodes CASSLGQGGNQPQHF.

V usage is TRBV5-5 and J usage is TRBJ2-5; TRBD1 matches at 9 bases. This CDR3 contains 15 residues. V gave up 3 bases and J gave up 5 bases; unmatched junction bases: 8. Germline loops: CDR1 SGHKS, CDR2 YYEKEE (reference sequence). The CDR3 region has the DNA TGTGCCAGCAGCTCCGGACAGGGGCATTGGGAGACCCAGTACTTC. Translating it yields CASSSGQGHWETQYF.

This chain connects TRBV6-6 to TRBJ2-1; 9 nucleotides agree with TRBD2. With 6 bases clipped from V and 0 bases from J, the junction kept 6 bases outside the gene matches. Germline CDR1 reads MNHNY; CDR2 reads SVGAGI (reference sequence). The CDR3 is 16 amino acids. CDR3 bases: TGTGCCAGCAGCATAGCGGGAGTGAGCTCCTACAATGAGCAGTTCTTC. Amino acids: CASSIAGVSSYNEQFF.

This CDR3 is CASSQDRLGQGAFRSPLHF. CDR3 in DNA: TGTGCCAGCAGCCAAGATCGTTTGGGACAGGGGGCGTTCAGGTCACCCCTCCACTTT. This sequence joins TRBV4-2 and TRBJ1-6; 12 nucleotides align to TRBD1. This CDR3 region has 19 residues. Per the germline V gene, CDR1 is LGHNA and CDR2 is YNFKEQ. The junction had 13 bases not matched to a gene; V was cut back by 0 bases and J by 10 bases.

J is TRBJ2-7 and V is TRBV27, with 7 nucleotides matching TRBD2. The V gene's germline CDR1 is MNHEY and CDR2 SMNVEV (reference sequence). CDR3 length equals 14 residues. J gave up 2 bases and V 4 bases, and 5 bases lay outside the gene matches. CDR3 sequence reads: CASSSVGLAYEQYF. CDR3 DNA: TGTGCCAGCAGTTCCGTTGGACTAGCCTACGAGCAGTACTTC.

The chain couples TRBV6-1 to TRBJ1-4, with D perhaps TRBD1 (6 bases). The CDR3 totals 15 residues. Germline values: CDR1 MNHNS, CDR2 SASEGT. The V end lost 2 bases, the J end lost 3 bases, and 10 bases lay between the germline ends. The CDR3 nucleotides are TGTGCCAGCAGTGAAAACAGGGCCCCTAATGAAAAACTGTTTTTT. Translating gives CASSENRAPNEKLFF.

Notes on this clone: Just one base apart from a much larger clone, this may be a read error. The sample has other DNA sequences that encode this CDR3 too. The chain has TRBV12-3 or TRBV12-4 and TRBJ2-1; 9 nucleotides agree with TRBD1. The CDR3 runs to 13 residues. The V gene end was trimmed by 8 bases and the J gene end by 7 bases; junction bases not matched to a gene: 6. The CDR3 DNA is TGTGCCAGCCAACAGGGGGCAGGGAATGAGCAGTTCTTC. Translated, it gives CASQQGAGNEQFF.

The chain links TRBV28 to TRBJ1-1; the D gene is possibly TRBD1 (5 bases). The CDR3 is made up of 12 amino acids. V gave up 1 base and J gave up 10 bases, with 10 bases separating them. Germline V CDR1 and CDR2: MDHEN, SYDVKM. The CDR3 loop is CASSLLAGVAFF. CDR3 DNA: TGTGCCAGCAGTTTATTGGCGGGGGTAGCTTTCTTT.

The chain carries TRBV6-4 and TRBJ2-2, with 15 bases aligning to TRBD2. Germline V lookup: CDR1 MRHNA, CDR2 SNTAGT. The CDR3 runs 17 residues. With V trimmed by 0 bases and J by 7 bases, 3 bases remained unmatched. This CDR3 is CASSDSGLAGGIGELFF. In DNA form, the CDR3 reads TGTGCCAGCAGTGACTCGGGACTAGCGGGAGGAATCGGGGAGCTGTTTTTT.

The CDR3 here is CASSPLPGGSGTQYF. CDR3 bases: TGCGCCAGCAGCCCGCTGCCAGGCGGGTCCGGGACCCAGTACTTC. This chain joins TRBV5-1 and TRBJ2-5; D may be TRBD2 (5 bases). The CDR3 spans 15 residues. Trimming stripped 4 bases from V and 7 bases from J, with 20 bases between. The germline gives CDR1 SGHRS, CDR2 YFSETQ.

The rearrangement uses TRBV7-8 and TRBJ2-1, with TRBD2 identical over 8 bases. V lost 4 bases to trimming and J lost 6 bases; unmatched junction nucleotides: 17. The CDR3 totals 18 residues. CDR1 SGHVS and CDR2 FQNEAQ come from the germline V gene. This chain's CDR3 is CASSSGGEGESLVNEQFF. CDR3 nucleotide sequence: TGTGCCAGCAGCTCCGGGGGGGAGGGGGAGTCATTAGTCAATGAGCAGTTCTTC.

The chain links TRBV19 to TRBJ2-1; D is uncertain. Germline loops: CDR1 LNHDA, CDR2 SQIVND (reference sequence). The CDR3 is made up of 13 amino acids. V lost 1 base and J lost 8, with 9 bases in between. The CDR3 DNA sequence: TGTGCCAGTAGTATAGGACGACTGTATGAGCAGTTCTTC. Translated, it gives CASSIGRLYEQFF.

V is TRBV11-3 and J is TRBJ2-1, with a weak D call TRBD1 (6 bases). Trimming removed 0 bases at V and 6 bases at J, with 9 bases between. The CDR3 has 14 residues. Per the germline V gene, CDR1 is SGHNT and CDR2 is YENEEA. The CDR3 bases are TGTGCCAGCAGCTTAGAGGGACACCTCAATGAGCAGTTCTTC. This codes for CASSLEGHLNEQFF.

This clone was seen a single time. This chain uses TRBV7-6 with TRBJ2-1; tentative D call: TRBD1 (6 bases). The CDR3 contains 14 residues. Germline loops: CDR1 SGHVS, CDR2 FNYEAQ. V shed 5 bases and J shed 7 bases, with 15 bases lying between them. The CDR3 bases are TGTGCCAGCAGCCGGACGAACAGGGTAAATGAGCAGTTCTTC. Translated: CASSRTNRVNEQFF.

The chain's CDR3 is CASSRLTGVNTEAFF. The CDR3 nucleotides read TGTGCCAGCAGCCGCCTGACAGGGGTGAACACTGAAGCTTTCTTT. The chain couples TRBV28 to TRBJ1-1; 8 nucleotides agree with TRBD1. Per the germline V gene, CDR1 is MDHEN and CDR2 is SYDVKM. This CDR3 has 15 residues. Trimming cost V 6 bases and J 0 bases; bases outside gene matches: 6.

This chain joins TRBV28 and TRBJ1-6, with D maybe TRBD1 (5 bases). Germline V CDR1 and CDR2: MDHEN, SYDVKM. V lost 3 bases to trimming and J lost 6 bases, with 12 bases between them. There are 15 residues in the CDR3. The CDR3 sequence is CASSLREQVNSPLHF. DNA for the CDR3: TGTGCCAGCAGTTTGCGGGAACAGGTTAATTCACCCCTCCACTTT.

The J gene is TRBJ2-2, the V gene TRBV7-9; D gene ambiguous. There are 14 residues in the CDR3. The V gene's germline CDR1 is SEHNR and CDR2 FQNEAQ (reference sequence). Between the trimmed V and J ends, which lost 5 bases and 5 bases, there was a span of 12 bases. The CDR3 DNA reads TGTGCCAGCAGCCCCTTTTTTAGTACCGGGGAGCTGTTTTTT. This sequence encodes CASSPFFSTGELFF.

This clone has just a few counts. This chain links TRBV14 with TRBJ2-7; TRBD1 might be the D (5 bases). CDR3 length: 15 residues. The V and J ends lost 0 bases and 5 bases respectively, with 14 bases between them. Germline loops: CDR1 SGHDN, CDR2 FVKESK. The CDR3 DNA reads as TGTGCCAGCAGCCAAGAGTGGCAGGGTGTCAACGAGCAGTACTTC. Encoded protein: CASSQEWQGVNEQYF.